These 19 T cell receptor beta chains were all obtained from the same sample, sequenced in a study of CD8 T cells in Susac syndrome (dated by TCRdb to between 2018 and 2021). The library was built by means of the immunoSEQ multiplex PCR assay. RNA was extracted using the RNeasy kit, and about 0.45 to 1 microgram was reverse transcribed with random hexamers. TCRdb reprocessing: public reads trimmed at Q25 with fastp, clones called with MiXCR, in-frame beta chains kept. One record per CDR3 amino acid sequence lists the most common genes and DNA. Across this sample there are 200,000 to 250,000 distinct CDR3 sequences, with about 96% seen only once. About 0.091% of the sample rests with the top ten. Specimen: CD4+ T cells from PBMCs. The receptor set was obtained from a human donor with multiple sclerosis.

The chain combines TRBV3-1 with TRBJ2-3; possible D gene TRBD2, 5 bases. Germline CDR1 is LGHDT and CDR2 is YNNKEL (reference sequence). V lost 5 bases and J 1 base, leaving 10 bases between the germline ends. The CDR3 has 14 amino acids. CDR3 nucleotide sequence: TGTGCCAGCAGCGAAGGTAGCGGCACAGATACGCAGTATTTT. This codes for CASSEGSGTDTQYF.

This rearrangement joins TRBV15 to TRBJ2-5; unclear D gene. Germline V gives CDR1 LNHNV, CDR2 YYDKDF (reference sequence). V lost 3 bases, J lost 1 base, and 6 bases lay in between. There are 13 residues in the CDR3. The CDR3 region is CATSRDVQETQYF. CDR3 DNA sequence: TGTGCCACCAGCAGGGACGTCCAAGAGACCCAGTACTTC.

This sequence joins TRBV9 and TRBJ2-1, with 8 bases identical to TRBD2. V shed 4 bases, J shed 1 base, and the junction held 7 bases outside the gene matches. Germline values: CDR1 SGDLS, CDR2 YYNGEE. This CDR3 contains 16 residues. CDR3 amino acids: CASSRSGSTSYNEQFF. CDR3 bases: TGTGCCAGCAGCAGAAGCGGGAGTACGTCCTACAATGAGCAGTTCTTC.

The J gene is TRBJ2-6, the V gene TRBV3-1; 7 positions match TRBD1. Germline loops: CDR1 LGHDT, CDR2 YNNKEL (reference sequence). The CDR3 totals 16 residues. The V gene end was trimmed by 4 bases and the J gene end by 2 bases; junction bases not matched to a gene: 5. CDR3 DNA: TGTGCCAGCAGCCGACAGGGTACTACTGGGGCCAACGTCCTGACTTTC. Residues: CASSRQGTTGANVLTF. Complete variable domain (other parts from reference TRBV3-1 and TRBJ2-6): DTAVSQTPKYLVTQMGNDKSIKCEQNLGHDTMYWYKQDSKKFLKIMFSYNNKELIINETVPNRFSPKSPDKAHLNLHINSLELGDSAVYFCASSRQGTTGANVLTFGAGSRLTVL.

The rearrangement uses TRBV6-5 and TRBJ1-6, with 10 bases aligning to TRBD1. The CDR3 has 14 amino acids. V gave up 6 bases and J gave up 10 bases; unmatched junction bases: 6. Germline V gene sequence: CDR1 MNHEY, CDR2 SVGAGI. The CDR3 here is CASRRDRGISPLHF. For the CDR3, the DNA is TGTGCCAGCAGGAGGGACAGGGGCATCTCACCCCTCCACTTT.

The rearrangement uses TRBV3-1 and TRBJ2-7; the match to TRBD1 covers 7 bases. The V segment lost 4 bases and the J segment 7 bases; nucleotides outside the gene matches: 7. The CDR3 extends over 13 amino acids. The V gene's germline CDR1 is LGHDT and CDR2 YNNKEL (reference sequence). The CDR3 DNA reads TGTGCCAGCAGCCCATCGAACAGGGGAGAGCAGTACTTC. This translates into CASSPSNRGEQYF.

The chain carries TRBV10-3 and TRBJ2-1; 13 bases are shared with TRBD2. Germline-derived CDR1 and CDR2 are ENHRY and SYGVKD. Unmatched junction bases numbered 5, after V lost 2 bases and J lost 10 bases. This CDR3 is 15 amino acids long. The CDR3 nucleotides read TGTGCCATCAGTGAGGGACTAGCGGGAGCGGGGGAGCAGTTCTTC. Its translation is CAISEGLAGAGEQFF.

CDR3 loop: CASSPKGAQGTEQFF. As DNA, the CDR3 is TGTGCCAGCAGCCCAAAGGGGGCGCAGGGCACTGAGCAGTTCTTC. V is TRBV11-1 and J is TRBJ2-1; TRBD1 aligns across 7 bases. With V trimmed by 5 bases and J by 9 bases, 13 bases remained unmatched. Germline V CDR1 and CDR2: SGHAT, FQDESV (reference sequence). CDR3 size: 15 residues.

The rearrangement uses TRBV5-1 and TRBJ1-1; D gene unclear. The V gene lost 4 bases and the J gene lost 6 bases, with 13 bases spanning the gap. CDR1 SGHRS and CDR2 YFSETQ come from the germline V gene. CDR3 length: 13 residues. The DNA of the CDR3 is TGCGCCAGCAGCACCAGGTCGGGATCTGAAGCTTTCTTT. Its protein product is CASSTRSGSEAFF.

This sequence joins TRBV20-1 and TRBJ2-6; no definite D call. The CDR3 runs to 16 residues. Germline CDR1 reads DFQATT; CDR2 reads SNEGSKA (reference sequence). Trimming pared 0 bases from V and 2 bases from J, leaving 11 bases between. Here the CDR3 reads CSARDTVIPGANVLTF. Here the CDR3 DNA reads TGCAGTGCTAGAGATACTGTGATCCCTGGGGCCAACGTCCTGACTTTC.

This CDR3 is CASSGDRSYEQYF. The CDR3 bases are TGTGCCAGTAGTGGAGACAGGTCCTACGAGCAGTACTTC. The rearrangement links TRBV19 to TRBJ2-7; a possible D gene is TRBD1 (6 bases). The CDR3 consists of 13 residues. V lost 5 bases to trimming and J lost 1 base, with 9 bases between them. Per germline, CDR1 LNHDA and CDR2 SQIVND (reference sequence).

The V gene is TRBV27, the J gene TRBJ1-5; 9 bases are shared with TRBD1. There are 13 residues in the CDR3. CDR1 and CDR2 from the germline V gene are MNHEY and SMNVEV (reference sequence). V shed 9 bases and J 4 bases; nucleotides not matched to a gene: 4. The CDR3 nucleotides read TGTGCCAGTAGACAGGGGGTGAATCAGCCCCAGCATTTT. It specifies CASRQGVNQPQHF.

The chain recombines TRBV7-2 with TRBJ1-5; D unclear. This CDR3 is 13 amino acids long. In germline, CDR1 is SGHTA, CDR2 FQGNSA. Trimming took off 2 bases at V and 7 bases at J, with 9 bases between the two ends. CDR3 protein: CASSLSPQQPQHF. For the CDR3, the DNA is TGTGCCAGCAGCTTAAGTCCACAGCAGCCCCAGCATTTT.

The chain joins TRBV20-1 to TRBJ1-5; D possibly corresponds to TRBD1 (6 bases). The ends were cut back, 5 bases at V and 3 bases at J, with 11 bases in the middle. Germline CDR1 is DFQATT and CDR2 is SNEGSKA (reference sequence). The CDR3 contains 13 residues. CDR3 nucleotides: TGCAGTGCTCGACAGGCCTCCAATCAGCCCCAGCATTTT. Encoded protein: CSARQASNQPQHF.

The chain uses TRBV24-1 and TRBJ2-1; D tentatively fits TRBD1 or TRBD2 (5 bases each). CDR3 length: 14 residues. Per germline, CDR1 KGHDR and CDR2 SFDVKD. The germline V and J ends were trimmed by 6 bases and 6 bases, with 14 bases remaining between them. CDR3 in DNA: TGTGCCACCAGTCCTGTCGGGACCAGCAATGAGCAGTTCTTC. Its translation is CATSPVGTSNEQFF.

The gene calls are TRBV30 and TRBJ2-1; D is unresolved. The ends were cut back, 0 bases at V and 6 bases at J, with 9 bases in the middle. The germline gives CDR1 GTSNPN, CDR2 SVGIG (reference sequence). This CDR3 spans 13 amino acids. CDR3 loop: CAWSVNIGNEQFF. CDR3 coding DNA: TGTGCCTGGAGTGTGAATATTGGCAATGAGCAGTTCTTC.

The chain combines TRBV7-9 with TRBJ1-5; D is ambiguous. The CDR3 runs 12 residues. Trimming cost V 1 base and J 7 bases, with 5 bases left between them. In germline, CDR1 is SEHNR, CDR2 FQNEAQ (reference sequence). The chain's CDR3 is CASSLVSQPQHF. DNA of the CDR3: TGTGCCAGCAGCTTAGTTTCCCAGCCCCAGCATTTT.

V gene TRBV12-3 or TRBV12-4 combines with J gene TRBJ2-7, with TRBD1 matching over 9 bases. The CDR3 is made up of 15 amino acids. Germline trimming cut 5 bases from V and 1 base from J; bases unmatched to any gene: 6. The CDR3 coding sequence is TGTGCCAGCAGTCCTGTGGGGACAGGGTCCTACGAGCAGTACTTC. As protein: CASSPVGTGSYEQYF.

With respect to this clonotype: A read error may account for a junction end that differs from germline. The rearrangement uses TRBV28 and TRBJ2-3; TRBD2 agrees at 7 bases. Germline V gene sequence: CDR1 MDHEN, CDR2 SYDVKM. The CDR3 loop spans 14 amino acids. CDR3 in amino acids: CASNLGGSKDTQYF. CDR3 nucleotides: TGTGCCAGCAACCTGGGGGGGAGCAAAGATACGCAGTATTTT.